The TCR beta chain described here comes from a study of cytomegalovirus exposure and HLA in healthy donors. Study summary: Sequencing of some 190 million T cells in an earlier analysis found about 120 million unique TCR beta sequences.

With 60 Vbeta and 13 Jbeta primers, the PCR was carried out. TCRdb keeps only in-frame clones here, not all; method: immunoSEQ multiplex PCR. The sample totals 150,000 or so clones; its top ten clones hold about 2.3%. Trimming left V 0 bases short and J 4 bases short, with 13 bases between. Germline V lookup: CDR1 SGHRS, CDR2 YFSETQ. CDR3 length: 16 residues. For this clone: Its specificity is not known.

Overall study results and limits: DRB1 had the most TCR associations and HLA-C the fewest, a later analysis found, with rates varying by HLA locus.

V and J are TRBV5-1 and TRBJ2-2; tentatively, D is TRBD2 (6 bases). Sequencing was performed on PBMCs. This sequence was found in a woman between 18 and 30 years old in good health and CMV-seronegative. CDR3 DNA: TGCGCCAGCAGCTTGGCGGGGGACCATTCCACCGGGGAGCTGTTTTTT. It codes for CASSLAGDHSTGELFF.